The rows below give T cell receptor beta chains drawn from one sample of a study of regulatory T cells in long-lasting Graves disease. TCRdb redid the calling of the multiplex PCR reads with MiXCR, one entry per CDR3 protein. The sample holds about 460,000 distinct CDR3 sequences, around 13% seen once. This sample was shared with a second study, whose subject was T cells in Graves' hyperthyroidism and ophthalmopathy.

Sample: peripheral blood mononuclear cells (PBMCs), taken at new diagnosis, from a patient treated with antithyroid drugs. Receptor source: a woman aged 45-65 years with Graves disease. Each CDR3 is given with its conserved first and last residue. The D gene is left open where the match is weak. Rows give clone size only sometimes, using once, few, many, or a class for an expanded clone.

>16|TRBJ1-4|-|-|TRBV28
TGTGCCAGCAGTTCCGGATCCGGGACGGATTCTGAAAAACTGTTTTTT
CASSSGSGTDSEKLFF
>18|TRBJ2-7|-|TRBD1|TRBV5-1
TGCGCCAGCAGCCCCCGCGGTCCTCCGGGACAGGGCTTTAACGAGCAGTACTTC
CASSPRGPPGQGFNEQYF
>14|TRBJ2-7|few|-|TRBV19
TGTGCCAGTAGTCATTTGGGAGGTACCTACGAGCAGTACTTC
CASSHLGGTYEQYF
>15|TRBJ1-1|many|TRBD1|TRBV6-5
TGTGCCAGCAGTTTTAAGACCGGGACAGCTACTGAAGCTTTCTTT
CASSFKTGTATEAFF
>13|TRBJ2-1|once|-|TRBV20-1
TGCAGTGCCCCGGACTCCGATATCAATGAGCAGTTCTTC
CSAPDSDINEQFF
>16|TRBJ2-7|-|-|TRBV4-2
TGTGCCAGCAGCCAAGAATCATCCGGCAGCTCCTACGAGCAGTACTTC
CASSQESSGSSYEQYF
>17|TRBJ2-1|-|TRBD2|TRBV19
TGTGCCAGTAGTATTTTTAGCGGGAGTGAGGACTACAATGAGCAGTTCTTC
CASSIFSGSEDYNEQFF
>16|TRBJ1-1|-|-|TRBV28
TGTGCCAGCAAGGGGGTACCGAGGCCGGAGAACACTGAAGCTTTCTTT
CASKGVPRPENTEAFF
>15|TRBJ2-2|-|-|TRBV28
TGTGCCAGCAGAAAACCCGGAGGCCGCACCGGGGAGCTGTTTTTT
CASRKPGGRTGELFF
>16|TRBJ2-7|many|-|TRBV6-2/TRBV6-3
TGTGCCAGCACCAACCGTCCCCAGGGGAGCTCCTACGAGCAGTACTTC
CASTNRPQGSSYEQYF
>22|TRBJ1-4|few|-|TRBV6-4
TGTGCCAGCAGTGACTCGATTAAGGGATGGGGCACTTCTCCTACAACTAATGAAAAACTGTTTTTT
CASSDSIKGWGTSPTTNEKLFF
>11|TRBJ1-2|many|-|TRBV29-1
TGCAGCGTTGGGTCTAGCACAGGCTACACCTTC
CSVGSSTGYTF
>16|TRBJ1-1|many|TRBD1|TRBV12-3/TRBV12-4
TGTGCCAGCAGTCAATACCCGGACAGGGGGGACACTGAAGCTTTCTTT
CASSQYPDRGDTEAFF
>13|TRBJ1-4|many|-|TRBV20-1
TGCAGTGCTCCGGACCGAGATAATGAAAAACTGTTTTTT
CSAPDRDNEKLFF
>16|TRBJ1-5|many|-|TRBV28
TGTGCCAGCAGTTGGAAAACAGGATATAGCAATCAGCCCCAGCATTTT
CASSWKTGYSNQPQHF
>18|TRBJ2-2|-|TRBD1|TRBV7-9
TGTGCCAGCAGCTTAGGACAGGGGTCCGGGAGGAACACCGGGGAGCTGTTTTTT
CASSLGQGSGRNTGELFF
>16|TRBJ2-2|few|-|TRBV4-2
TGTGCCAGCAGCCAAGAGAAAACAGGGCCCACCGGGGAGCTGTTTTTT
CASSQEKTGPTGELFF
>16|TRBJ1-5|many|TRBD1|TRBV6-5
TGTGCCAGCAGTTACTCGCAGGGGGGGAGCAATCAGCCCCAGCATTTT
CASSYSQGGSNQPQHF
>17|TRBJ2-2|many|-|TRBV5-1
TGCGCCAGCAGCTTGGCCGTAGACAGCTTGAACACCGGGGAGCTGTTTTTT
CASSLAVDSLNTGELFF
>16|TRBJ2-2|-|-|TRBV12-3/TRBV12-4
TGTGCCAGCACTCTTGGGTGGGGGGCTGGGCCCGGGGAGCTGTTTTTT
CASTLGWGAGPGELFF
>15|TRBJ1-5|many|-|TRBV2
TGTGCCAGCAGTGAAGCGCTCGGCGGGAGGCAGCCCCAGCATTTT
CASSEALGGRQPQHF
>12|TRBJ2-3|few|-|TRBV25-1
TGTGCCAGCAAAGTTTTCACAGATACGCAGTATTTC
CASKVFTDTQYF
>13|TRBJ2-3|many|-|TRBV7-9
TGTGCCAGCAGCTCACAGGTTACAGATACGCAGTATTTT
CASSSQVTDTQYF
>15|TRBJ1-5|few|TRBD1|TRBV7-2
TGTGCCAGCAGCTACCAGGGGGGGGTCAATCAGCCCCAGCATTTT
CASSYQGGVNQPQHF
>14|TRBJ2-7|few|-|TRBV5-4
TGTGCCAGCAGCTTGGGCAGGGAGCCGTACGAGCAGTACTTC
CASSLGREPYEQYF
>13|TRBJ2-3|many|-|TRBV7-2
TGTGCCAGCAGCGAGACTCTCTCCGACACGCAGTATTTT
CASSETLSDTQYF
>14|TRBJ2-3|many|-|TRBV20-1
TGCAGTGCGGAAATTTCGGGGAACACAGATACGCAGTATTTT
CSAEISGNTDTQYF
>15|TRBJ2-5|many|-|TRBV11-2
TGTGCCAGCAGCCCTGAATCGGGCCCTGGGGAGACCCAGTACTTC
CASSPESGPGETQYF
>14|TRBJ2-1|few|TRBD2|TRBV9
TGTGCCAGCAGCCCCGAACTAGCGGGACGCGAGCAGTTCTTC
CASSPELAGREQFF
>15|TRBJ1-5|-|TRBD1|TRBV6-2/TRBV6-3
TGTGCCAGCAGTTACTCGCTGACAGGGGACCAGCCCCAGCATTTT
CASSYSLTGDQPQHF